This entry lists 11 T cell receptor beta chains sequenced from one sample in a study of T cell responses to AZD1222 COVID-19 vaccine. Measured with immunoSEQ multiplex PCR; TCRdb has only the in-frame clones, and not every one. The table records more than 85,000 clones, 60% to 80% of them present only once. The starting material was peripheral blood, obtained on day 0 of AZD1222 vaccination. Source of these receptors: an adult in good health.

V and J are TRBV4-2 and TRBJ2-1; maybe TRBD1 (6 bases). V lost 0 bases and J lost 3, with 12 bases in between. CDR3 length: 16 amino acids. In germline, CDR1 is LGHNA, CDR2 YNFKEQ. This chain's CDR3 is CASSQDPGAIYNEQFF. The CDR3 bases are TGTGCCAGCAGCCAAGATCCAGGGGCCATCTACAATGAGCAGTTCTTC.

The chain joins TRBV5-4 to TRBJ1-6, with 9 bases lining up with TRBD1. The CDR3 has 15 residues. The ends lost 2 bases at V and 5 bases at J; junction bases unmatched: 2. Germline lookup yields CDR1 SGHNT and CDR2 YYREEE (reference sequence). The CDR3 reads CASSLRTGDNSPLHF. CDR3 in DNA: TGTGCCAGCAGCTTAAGGACAGGGGATAATTCACCCCTCCACTTT.

The chain employs TRBV6-2 or TRBV6-3 and TRBJ1-2; no definite D call. Germline loops: CDR1 MNHEY, CDR2 SVGEGT. The CDR3 sequence is 16 residues long. Trimming shortened V by 0 bases and J by 5 bases, and 16 bases separated the two germline ends. The CDR3: CASSYSATSFWYGYTF. As DNA, the CDR3 is TGTGCCAGCAGTTACTCGGCCACTTCCTTTTGGTATGGCTACACCTTC.

The rearrangement joins TRBV4-3 to TRBJ2-7; tentatively, D is TRBD1 (5 bases). V shed 4 bases and J shed 1 base, with 17 bases lying between them. In germline, CDR1 is LGHNA, CDR2 YSLEER. The length of the CDR3 is 16 residues. The CDR3 protein is CASSPSRTRFSYEQYF. CDR3 bases: TGCGCCAGCAGCCCCTCGAGGACAAGGTTTTCCTACGAGCAGTACTTC.

This chain joins TRBV18 and TRBJ2-2; 10 bases agree with TRBD1. Germline lookup yields CDR1 KGHSH and CDR2 LQKENI. This CDR3 comprises 16 residues. With 3 bases clipped from V and 5 bases from J, the junction kept 6 bases outside the gene matches. The CDR3 here is CASSPLRQGATGELFF. The CDR3 DNA reads as TGTGCCAGCTCACCCCTCCGACAGGGGGCTACCGGGGAGCTGTTTTTT.

The J gene is TRBJ2-1, the V gene TRBV28, with 8 bases identical to TRBD2. Trimming at V came to 6 bases and at J to 3 bases, leaving 13 bases not matched to a gene. Germline CDR1 MDHEN, CDR2 SYDVKM. The length of the CDR3 is 17 residues. The CDR3 loop is CASSRFSGTSGYNEQFF. The CDR3 region has the DNA TGTGCCAGCAGCCGATTTTCCGGGACTAGTGGCTACAATGAGCAGTTCTTC.

The chain uses TRBV25-1 and TRBJ2-1; D is unresolved. Deletions cut 1 base from V and 5 bases from J, with 9 bases between. Germline CDR1 is MGHDK and CDR2 is SYGVNS. The CDR3 runs 14 residues. CDR3 bases: TGTGCCAGCAGTGAATGGGGAACAGACAATGAGCAGTTCTTC. Residues: CASSEWGTDNEQFF.

The V and J genes are TRBV28 and TRBJ1-6; the D is unclear. The CDR3 is 14 residues long. The V and J ends lost 4 bases and 7 bases respectively, with 11 bases between them. Germline values: CDR1 MDHEN, CDR2 SYDVKM. As DNA, the CDR3 is TGTGCCAGCAGTTCTATCCGCAGGAATTCACCCCTCCACTTT. Amino acids: CASSSIRRNSPLHF. The whole variable domain, remainder taken from reference TRBV28 and TRBJ1-6, is DVKVTQSSRYLVKRTGEKVFLECVQDMDHENMFWYRQDPGLGLRLIYFSYDVKMKEKGDIPEGYSVSREKKERFSLILESASTNQTSMYLCASSSIRRNSPLHFGNGTRLTVT.

The chain uses TRBV5-1 and TRBJ2-7; D unresolved. The V gene lost 1 base and the J gene lost 6 bases, with 11 bases spanning the gap. Germline V gives CDR1 SGHRS, CDR2 YFSETQ. CDR3 length equals 13 residues. Here the CDR3 reads CASSLLGVREQYF. CDR3 coding DNA: TGCGCCAGCAGCTTGTTGGGTGTTCGCGAGCAGTACTTC.

In its sample, this clone was seen a few times. The chain has TRBV5-1 and TRBJ2-5; perhaps TRBD2 as D (7 bases). There are 15 residues in the CDR3. Germline assignment: CDR1 SGHRS and CDR2 YFSETQ. V was pared by 4 bases and J by 5 bases, with 18 bases between. CDR3 bases: TGCGCCAGCAGCCCCGGGCGGGGGCGGCAGGAGACCCAGTACTTC. It specifies CASSPGRGRQETQYF.

CDR3 region: CASSARDRANNSPLHF. CDR3 nucleotides: TGTGCCAGCAGCGCCCGGGACAGGGCAAACAATTCACCCCTCCACTTT. The gene calls are TRBV9 and TRBJ1-6; 9 bases line up with TRBD1. This CDR3 region has 16 residues. From germline, CDR1 is SGDLS and CDR2 YYNGEE. Unmatched junction bases numbered 8, after V lost 3 bases and J lost 7 bases.